This note documents a single TCR beta chain sequence. Its antigen is as yet unknown. The sample is drawn from a study of cytomegalovirus exposure and HLA in healthy donors. V dropped 6 bases and J dropped 2; count of bases not matched to a gene: 6. In germline, CDR1 is LNHDA, CDR2 SQIVND (reference sequence). The CDR3 runs 15 residues. Here immunoSEQ multiplex PCR was the method, and the copy in TCRdb shows in-frame clones only, minus some. In the table there are some 69,000 clones, over 95% of which are singletons. Study-level findings and limits: The study listed approximately 170 cytomegalovirus-associated TCR beta chains.

The sequence came from a man aged 18 to 29 in good health and CMV-seronegative. J is TRBJ2-1 and V is TRBV19; 8 positions agree with TRBD1. The sample taken for sequencing was PBMCs. CDR3 amino acids: CASRDGQGPYNEQFF. The CDR3 DNA reads as TGTGCCAGTAGGGATGGACAGGGCCCCTACAATGAGCAGTTCTTC.